Presented here are 17 T cell receptor beta chains from one specimen sequenced in a study of Graves' ophthalmopathy and Graves' hyperthyroidism. Investigators amplified TCR beta CDR3 regions from RNA transcripts. The library came from an HTBI-primed first-round RT-PCR and a second-round multiplex PCR. TCRdb re-derived calls from the multiplex PCR reads in MiXCR, one entry per CDR3 protein. The sample holds around 36,000 distinct CDR3 sequences; approximately 55% are singletons and the top ten take approximately 30%. The source material was peripheral blood. The receptors originated from an adult woman with stable Graves' hyperthyroidism.

This clonotype was seen just once. The CDR3 DNA reads as TGTGCCAGGGGGACAGGGACGTACGAGCAGTACTTC. This codes for CARGTGTYEQYF. The chain uses TRBV6-5 and TRBJ2-7, with TRBD1 matching over 9 bases. J lost 4 bases, V lost 9 bases, and 4 bases had no gene match. Germline CDR1 MNHEY, CDR2 SVGAGI. The CDR3 is 12 residues long.

This clonotype was seen more than once but under ten times. This chain connects TRBV7-9 to TRBJ2-7; TRBD1 aligns across 11 bases. The CDR3 extends over 13 amino acids. The trim removed 3 bases at V and 10 bases at J, leaving 5 bases unmatched. Germline values: CDR1 SEHNR, CDR2 FQNEAQ (reference sequence). The CDR3, as DNA: TGTGCCAGCAGCTTGGGACAGGGGGGCGAACAGTACTTC. It translates to CASSLGQGGEQYF.

The gene calls are TRBV7-3 and TRBJ2-6, with 9 bases fitting TRBD2. The CDR3 has 16 amino acids. The junction had 7 bases not matched to a gene; V was cut back by 5 bases and J by 5 bases. Germline values: CDR1 SGHTA, CDR2 FQGTGA. The CDR3 here is CASSATSSGRANVLTF. DNA for the CDR3: TGTGCCAGCAGCGCAACGTCTAGCGGGAGGGCCAACGTCCTGACTTTC.

This clonotype was picked up many times. The chain joins TRBV7-3 to TRBJ1-1; no clear D gene. This CDR3 has 13 residues. Germline CDR1 is SGHTA and CDR2 is FQGTGA. Trimming took off 5 bases at V and 0 bases at J, with 7 bases between the two ends. This chain's CDR3 is CASSRTLNTEAFF. The CDR3 DNA follows: TGTGCCAGCAGCCGCACTTTGAACACTGAAGCTTTCTTT.

The chain is built from TRBV15 and TRBJ2-7; 7 nucleotides match TRBD2. The germline V gene has CDR1 LNHNV and CDR2 YYDKDF (reference sequence). The CDR3 is 11 amino acids. The junction had 1 base not matched to a gene; V was cut back by 6 bases and J by 5 bases. The DNA of the CDR3 is TGTGCCACCAGTCGGGGGGACGAGCAGTACTTC. This codes for CATSRGDEQYF.

This clonotype occurred many times. This chain joins TRBV2 and TRBJ1-1; weak D call: TRBD1 (6 bases). Trimming pared 6 bases from V and 4 bases from J, leaving 15 bases between. The CDR3 has 14 amino acids. Germline V CDR1 and CDR2: SNHLY, FYNNEI. Written as DNA, the CDR3 is TGTGCCAGCAGCCCCGGGGGGCTGAGCACTGAAGCTTTCTTT. Translation gives CASSPGGLSTEAFF.

This clonotype has a count of ten or more. The chain combines TRBV7-3 with TRBJ2-3, with D unresolved. CDR3 size: 14 residues. Trimming took 5 bases from V and 10 from J, leaving 19 bases between them. The germline V gene has CDR1 SGHTA and CDR2 FQGTGA. CDR3 DNA: TGTGCCAGCAGCCTCATGCCCAACCGGCCTCCGCAGTATTTT. Translating it yields CASSLMPNRPPQYF.

This rearrangement joins TRBV20-1 to TRBJ2-5; 11 positions match TRBD1. The CDR3 extends over 14 amino acids. V trimming: 6 bases; J trimming: 6 bases; junction bases outside the gene matches: 9. From germline, CDR1 is DFQATT and CDR2 SNEGSKA (reference sequence). The CDR3 DNA follows: TGCAGTGCCAAAGGGACAGGGGGAAGGCAGACCCAGTACTTC. It translates to CSAKGTGGRQTQYF.

J is TRBJ1-1 and V is TRBV29-1; D ambiguous. Looked up from germline, CDR1 is SQVTM and CDR2 is ANQGSEA. CDR3 size: 11 residues. The CDR3 DNA reads as TGCAGTGGGCAGCCGAACACTGAAGCTTTCTTT. Translating it yields CSGQPNTEAFF.

This clonotype has only a few counts. The chain is built from TRBV6-5 and TRBJ1-5; D unclear. Per germline, CDR1 MNHEY and CDR2 SVGAGI. The CDR3 is 13 residues long. The V end lost 7 bases, the J end lost 2 bases, and 9 bases lay between the germline ends. CDR3 region: CASTVDRNQPQHF. The CDR3, as DNA: TGTGCCAGCACGGTGGACCGCAATCAGCCCCAGCATTTT.

The chain uses TRBV7-9 and TRBJ1-2, with 12 bases identical to TRBD1. CDR3 size: 15 residues. V shed 4 bases and J 8 bases; nucleotides not matched to a gene: 8. Germline V gene lookup returns CDR1 SEHNR and CDR2 FQNEAQ (reference sequence). Here the CDR3 reads CASSSQTGTGGGYTF. CDR3 bases: TGTGCCAGCAGCTCCCAGACCGGGACAGGGGGCGGCTACACCTTC.

This clonotype showed up many times. The chain uses TRBV5-1 and TRBJ2-5; 9 positions match TRBD2. The ends lost 3 bases at V and 5 bases at J; junction bases unmatched: 5. The CDR3 is 14 residues long. Per germline, CDR1 SGHRS and CDR2 YFSETQ. The CDR3 loop reads CASSYGTSWETQYF. The CDR3 DNA reads as TGCGCCAGCAGCTACGGGACTAGCTGGGAGACCCAGTACTTC.

Notes on this clonotype: One end of the junction fails to match germline, which may point to a read error. The chain has TRBV2 and TRBJ2-2; 7 bases line up with TRBD2. CDR1 is SNHLY, CDR2 FYNNEI, per germline. This CDR3 comprises 8 residues. The DNA for the CDR3 is TGTGCCAGCAGCGTGGGGGGGTTT. Protein: CASSVGGF.

With respect to this clonotype: Since no conserved phenylalanine or tryptophan closes the CDR3, a read error is the likely cause. This chain joins TRBV25-1 and TRBJ2-7; 7 nucleotides match TRBD1. The CDR3 is 15 residues long. Germline CDR1 is MGHDK and CDR2 is SYGVNS. The CDR3 DNA sequence: TGTGCCAGCAGCCTCCGACCGACAGGGTCCTACAAGCAGTACCTC. Translated, it gives CASSLRPTGSYKQYL.

For this clonotype: The junction differs from germline at one of its ends, possibly a read error. The rearrangement uses TRBV10-3 and TRBJ2-3; D perhaps matches TRBD2 (6 bases). CDR3 length: 17 residues. Germline CDR1 reads ENHRY; CDR2 reads SYGVKD. The CDR3 region has the DNA TGTGCCTTCAGTGAGCGGGCGGCGGAGATTTCCACAGATACACAGTATTTT. Translating it yields CAFSERAAEISTDTQYF.

The table lists this clonotype with a few counts. The chain couples TRBV19 to TRBJ2-1, with 8 bases fitting TRBD1. The CDR3 loop spans 16 amino acids. Germline V gene data show CDR1 as LNHDA and CDR2 as SQIVND (reference sequence). Germline trimming cut 3 bases from V and 5 bases from J; bases unmatched to any gene: 9. In nucleotides, the CDR3 is TGTGCCAGTAGTATGAGTGTTGCAGGGGGCCACAATGAGCAGTTCTTC. Translation gives CASSMSVAGGHNEQFF.

This clonotype was picked up many times. V usage is TRBV6-1 and J usage is TRBJ1-5; weak D call: TRBD1 (6 bases). With 8 bases removed from V and 1 base from J, the gap between germline ends came to 12 bases. Germline V gene sequence: CDR1 MNHNS, CDR2 SASEGT. The CDR3 sequence is 14 residues long. The CDR3 protein is CASGRGASNQPQHF. The CDR3 nucleotides are TGTGCCAGCGGAAGGGGGGCAAGCAATCAGCCCCAGCATTTT.